This T cell receptor beta chain was found in a study of cytomegalovirus exposure and HLA in healthy donors. The germline gives CDR1 SGHDN, CDR2 FVKESK. This CDR3 comprises 14 residues. V lost 4 bases to trimming and J lost 3 bases, with 11 bases between them. Study results and caveats: What was likely a sequencing artifact was a cluster of highly shared sequence variants. Altogether, 150 to 200 TCR beta chains were recorded as cytomegalovirus-associated.

A note on this clone: Antigen specificity is unknown.

PCR involved 60 Vbeta and 13 Jbeta primers. This table comes from immunoSEQ multiplex PCR, and its TCRdb copy is limited to in-frame clones, with some not included. This sample has about 160,000 clones, with roughly 80% found just once. V usage is TRBV14 and J usage is TRBJ2-3; D gene ambiguous. Sequencing was done on a sample of PBMCs. This sequence was found in a man aged 40-50 years in good health and CMV-seronegative. The CDR3 protein is CASSLFFRTDTQYF. The CDR3 DNA reads TGTGCCAGCAGCCTATTCTTTCGGACAGATACGCAGTATTTT.